Below are 8 T cell receptor beta chains sequenced from a single sample in a study of blood T cells in healthy people across ages. Sample-barcoded 5' priming and a J-beta primer mix drove a second PCR of roughly 7 to 11 cycles. TCRdb fed the 5' RACE reads into MiXCR, producing one record per CDR3 protein. The sample has around 850,000 distinct CDR3 sequences, 36% seen once. The material sequenced was blood. These receptor sequences come from a man aged 18 to 29 in good health.

The chain couples TRBV7-2 to TRBJ2-2; unclear D gene. Germline V CDR1 and CDR2: SGHTA, FQGNSA. This CDR3 has 14 residues. V was cut by 7 bases and J by 0 bases, with 9 bases left in between. In nucleotides, the CDR3 is TGTGCCAGCACCGTATCCGCGAACACCGGGGAGCTGTTTTTT. As protein: CASTVSANTGELFF.

The chain links TRBV18 to TRBJ2-5; D unclear. Germline values: CDR1 KGHSH, CDR2 LQKENI. The CDR3 loop spans 14 amino acids. V gave up 3 bases and J gave up 11 bases, with 19 bases separating them. The CDR3 region has the DNA TGTGCCAGCTCACCCAAACAGATGCAAAGTAAGCAGTACTTC. Protein sequence: CASSPKQMQSKQYF.

The sample holds many counts of this clonotype. The chain couples TRBV5-1 to TRBJ2-1; D perhaps matches TRBD2 (6 bases). V was clipped by 0 bases and J by 8 bases, with 15 bases between them. The CDR3 sequence is 15 residues long. Germline V gene lookup returns CDR1 SGHRS and CDR2 YFSETQ. The CDR3 DNA follows: TGCGCCAGCAGCTTGGGCGGGGTAGGCCGGGATGAGCAGTTCTTC. It is translated as CASSLGGVGRDEQFF.

The chain couples TRBV7-9 to TRBJ2-7; 8 nucleotides line up with TRBD1. The CDR3 runs 16 residues. The ends lost 4 bases at V and 2 bases at J; junction bases unmatched: 10. The germline V gene has CDR1 SEHNR and CDR2 FQNEAQ (reference sequence). DNA of the CDR3: TGTGCCAGCAGCTCCGAAGCAGGGGGCTTTACCTACGAGCAGTACTTC. Protein: CASSSEAGGFTYEQYF.

Ten or more counts support this clonotype. The CDR3 nucleotides read TGTGCCAGCACTTTGGGGCGGACGGATGGCTACACCTTC. Translating gives CASTLGRTDGYTF. The chain joins TRBV12-3 or TRBV12-4 to TRBJ1-2, with D possibly being TRBD1 (5 bases). Between the trimmed V and J ends, which lost 7 bases and 6 bases, there was a span of 15 bases. This CDR3 is 13 amino acids long.

This clonotype has only a few counts. The V gene is TRBV3-1, the J gene TRBJ2-3, with D maybe TRBD2 (6 bases). Trimming took off 4 bases at V and 3 bases at J, with 14 bases between the two ends. The CDR3 contains 15 residues. Germline values: CDR1 LGHDT, CDR2 YNNKEL (reference sequence). The CDR3 DNA is TGTGCCAGCAGCCCGACGGGGGTCCCAACAGATACGCAGTATTTT. This sequence encodes CASSPTGVPTDTQYF.

The chain employs TRBV18 and TRBJ2-3, with 9 bases fitting TRBD2. V was clipped by 4 bases and J by 2 bases; unmatched bases: 7. Germline V gene lookup returns CDR1 KGHSH and CDR2 LQKENI. This CDR3 region has 16 residues. CDR3 protein: CASSRGAGGTTDTQYF. The CDR3 DNA reads as TGTGCCAGCTCACGTGGAGCGGGAGGTACCACAGATACGCAGTATTTT.

This clonotype was seen a handful of times. The V call is TRBV4-3, the J call TRBJ2-3, with D perhaps TRBD2 (6 bases). Germline assignment: CDR1 LGHNA and CDR2 YSLEER. This CDR3 comprises 16 residues. Trimming removed 5 bases at V and 0 bases at J, with 15 bases between. CDR3: CASSWEVQPSTDTQYF. The CDR3 DNA sequence: TGCGCCAGCAGCTGGGAGGTCCAACCCAGCACAGATACGCAGTATTTT.